Below, one T cell receptor beta chain is given with its context. The sample holds many counts of this clonotype. Its cognate antigen has yet to be identified. The sample holds no much larger clone one base away, and base qualities are not on file. This sample was included in a study of T-cell reconstitution after alpha-beta-depleted transplantation in children (dated by TCRdb to between 2015 and 2016). About the study as a whole: The study quantitatively tracked T-cell immune reconstitution after TCRalphabeta/CD19-depleted allogeneic hematopoietic cell transplantation in children using TCR repertoire profiling.

The receptor library was made with PCR. Instrument used: Illumina HiSeq 2500. TCR libraries were prepared with molecular barcoding, using unique molecular identifiers to normalize TCRbeta repertoire quantification. TCRdb trimmed the raw reads at Q25, called clones with MiXCR and kept productive beta chains. For every CDR3 protein sequence, its rows merge into one entry that carries the most common genes and DNA. The sample has around 680,000 distinct CDR3 sequences on record, 16% of them singletons. Approximately 1% of the sample belongs to the ten largest clones. The material was PBMCs from the stem cell graft donor, obtained from the stem cell graft. This TCR came from a human donor who donated a stem cell graft to a child with acute myeloid leukemia.

The sequenced DNA is TGTGCCACCCGACTAGGCCATACGCAGTATTTT. Its coded protein is CATRLGHTQYF. The chain is encoded by TRBV7-9 joined to TRBJ2-3; perhaps TRBD2 is the D gene, with 6 bases matching. V lost 10 bases and J lost 7 bases; the stretch between them is 12 bases long. The germline V gene (reference sequence) specifies SEHNR as CDR1 and FQNEAQ as CDR2. The CDR3 starts with the cysteine, ends with the phenylalanine, and has 11 residues. The only DNA kept is the CDR3, 33 bases in frame from the first base.